The 27 T cell receptor beta chains given below trace back to one sample, sequenced in a study of cytomegalovirus exposure and HLA in healthy donors. The repertoire was sequenced with immunoSEQ multiplex PCR; TCRdb's copy has only in-frame clones and lacks some. The sample yields roughly 84,000 clones, under 95% seen once. What was sequenced was PBMCs. All receptors derive from a man aged 25-40 years in good health and CMV-seronegative.

This rearrangement joins TRBV5-1 to TRBJ2-7; D unclear. This CDR3 contains 13 residues. The V and J ends lost 2 bases and 1 base respectively, with 7 bases between them. From germline, CDR1 is SGHRS and CDR2 YFSETQ. The CDR3 DNA sequence: TGCGCCAGCAGCTTTTCGAGTTCCTACGAGCAGTACTTC. As protein: CASSFSSSYEQYF.

The chain joins TRBV6-5 to TRBJ2-1; maybe TRBD1 (6 bases). The germline V and J ends were trimmed by 3 bases and 7 bases, with 13 bases remaining between them. The CDR3 is 14 amino acids. Germline assignment: CDR1 MNHEY and CDR2 SVGAGI. CDR3 protein: CASSYWGRGNEQFF. CDR3 DNA: TGTGCCAGCAGTTATTGGGGTAGGGGGAATGAGCAGTTCTTC.

The chain joins TRBV30 to TRBJ1-1; D is possibly TRBD1 (6 bases). This CDR3 comprises 12 residues. V was trimmed by 2 bases and J by 7 bases, leaving 11 bases between them. Germline CDR1 GTSNPN, CDR2 SVGIG (reference sequence). The CDR3 DNA reads TGTGCCTGGAGTCCAGGGGAATTTGAAGCTTTCTTT. Translation: CAWSPGEFEAFF.

The chain has TRBV6-1 and TRBJ1-1; D is unresolved. This CDR3 comprises 11 residues. V lost 2 bases, J lost 8 bases, and 6 bases lay in between. Germline-derived CDR1 and CDR2 are MNHNS and SASEGT. The CDR3 DNA sequence: TGTGCCAGCAGTGAATTACGGGAAGCTTTCTTT. It codes for CASSELREAFF.

The V call is TRBV25-1, the J call TRBJ2-7, with 7 bases identical to TRBD1. This CDR3 is built from 14 residues. The germline CDR1 and CDR2 sequences are MGHDK and SYGVNS. Trimming took 5 bases from V and 2 from J; bases not matched to a gene: 6. In DNA, the CDR3 is TGTGCCAGCAGTAACCCACAGGGGCCCTACGAGCAGTACTTC. It is translated as CASSNPQGPYEQYF.

The chain combines TRBV5-5 with TRBJ1-5; 8 nucleotides agree with TRBD1. Unmatched junction bases numbered 5, after V lost 5 bases and J lost 1 base. The CDR3 loop spans 15 amino acids. Germline V lookup: CDR1 SGHKS, CDR2 YYEKEE (reference sequence). The CDR3 DNA reads as TGTGCCAGCAGACAGGACAGGGTAAGCAATCAGCCCCAGCATTTT. This gives the protein CASRQDRVSNQPQHF.

This CDR3 is CASSPTGGQPQHF. The CDR3 nucleotides are TGTGCCAGCAGTCCCACGGGGGGACAGCCCCAGCATTTT. This chain connects TRBV27 to TRBJ1-5; the D gene is possibly TRBD1 (5 bases). Trimming took off 5 bases at V and 7 bases at J, with 12 bases between the two ends. This CDR3 has 13 residues. Per germline, CDR1 MNHEY and CDR2 SMNVEV (reference sequence).

This sequence joins TRBV19 and TRBJ2-2, with 12 bases that match TRBD2. The J segment lost 3 bases and the V segment lost 10 bases, leaving 9 bases of the junction unmatched. The CDR3 runs 16 residues. From germline, CDR1 is LNHDA and CDR2 SQIVND (reference sequence). This chain's CDR3 is CATQPRLAGDTGELFF. DNA of the CDR3: TGTGCCACCCAACCCCGACTAGCGGGAGACACCGGGGAGCTGTTTTTT.

This chain links TRBV6-5 with TRBJ2-2; D remains unclear. Germline values: CDR1 MNHEY, CDR2 SVGAGI. The V gene lost 4 bases and the J gene lost 8 bases, with 11 bases spanning the gap. The CDR3 length is 13 residues. The CDR3 coding sequence is TGTGCCAGCAGTTCCAGGCTGAAAGGGGAGCTGTTTTTT. It translates to CASSSRLKGELFF.

The V gene is TRBV6-5, the J gene TRBJ2-7; TRBD1 matches 7 bases. Trimming cost V 5 bases and J 1 base; bases outside gene matches: 5. Germline V gene data show CDR1 as MNHEY and CDR2 as SVGAGI. The CDR3 has 14 amino acids. DNA for the CDR3: TGTGCCAGCAGTGGACCGGGACAGTCCTACGAGCAGTACTTC. It encodes CASSGPGQSYEQYF.

The rearrangement links TRBV4-1 to TRBJ2-5, with D possibly being TRBD2 (8 bases). V was clipped by 4 bases and J by 5 bases, with 17 bases between them. CDR3 length: 15 residues. Germline CDR1 and CDR2: MGHRA and YSYEKL. Here the CDR3 DNA reads TGCGCCAGCAGCCCAAGACAGGGCGGGAGGGAGACCCAGTACTTC. Translating gives CASSPRQGGRETQYF.

This rearrangement joins TRBV28 to TRBJ1-4; TRBD1 matches at 7 bases. The CDR3 runs to 17 residues. V was clipped by 6 bases and J by 2 bases; unmatched bases: 12. Per germline, CDR1 MDHEN and CDR2 SYDVKM. The DNA for the CDR3 is TGTGCCAGCAGATCGCCGGGACAGCCTTCCACTAATGAAAAACTGTTTTTT. This codes for CASRSPGQPSTNEKLFF.

This chain links TRBV7-2 with TRBJ1-1, with D possibly TRBD1 on 5 matching bases. The length of the CDR3 is 15 residues. Trimming stripped 1 base from V and 5 bases from J, with 14 bases between. Germline V gene data show CDR1 as SGHTA and CDR2 as FQGNSA. CDR3: CASSLGAGRGTEAFF. CDR3 nucleotides: TGTGCCAGCAGCTTAGGTGCAGGGCGGGGGACTGAAGCTTTCTTT.

The chain carries TRBV27 and TRBJ2-7, with 8 nucleotides matching TRBD1. Per germline, CDR1 MNHEY and CDR2 SMNVEV (reference sequence). Trimming took 6 bases from V and 2 from J; bases not matched to a gene: 9. The CDR3 covers 15 residues. CDR3 sequence: CASSKTGTGPYEQYF. CDR3 in DNA: TGTGCCAGCAGCAAGACCGGGACAGGCCCCTACGAGCAGTACTTC.

V is TRBV5-4 and J is TRBJ1-2, with D maybe TRBD1 (6 bases). The CDR3 loop spans 12 amino acids. Per the germline V gene, CDR1 is SGHNT and CDR2 is YYREEE (reference sequence). The ends were cut back, 3 bases at V and 8 bases at J, with 11 bases in the middle. The CDR3: CASSYRQAGYTF. The CDR3 nucleotides read TGTGCCAGCAGCTACCGACAGGCAGGCTACACCTTC.

The chain uses TRBV28 and TRBJ1-1; D is ambiguous. The germline gives CDR1 MDHEN, CDR2 SYDVKM. Trimming took 7 bases from V and 3 from J, leaving 21 bases between them. The CDR3 runs to 16 residues. The CDR3 region is CASTPPLRVGYTEAFF. The CDR3 nucleotides are TGTGCCAGCACCCCACCCCTACGGGTCGGGTACACTGAAGCTTTCTTT. The full variable domain, its missing parts supplied by reference TRBV28 and TRBJ1-1, is DVKVTQSSRYLVKRTGEKVFLECVQDMDHENMFWYRQDPGLGLRLIYFSYDVKMKEKGDIPEGYSVSREKKERFSLILESASTNQTSMYLCASTPPLRVGYTEAFFGQGTRLTVV.

V usage is TRBV28 and J usage is TRBJ2-7; 11 bases agree with TRBD1. The CDR3 is 13 amino acids. Germline values: CDR1 MDHEN, CDR2 SYDVKM. J lost 3 bases, V lost 8 bases, and 3 bases had no gene match. The CDR3 sequence: CASGGTGGYEQYF. As DNA, the CDR3 is TGTGCCAGCGGGGGGACAGGGGGCTACGAGCAGTACTTC.

The chain recombines TRBV9 with TRBJ1-1; D may be TRBD1 (6 bases). The CDR3 length is 14 residues. CDR1 is SGDLS, CDR2 YYNGEE, per germline. Trimming pared 2 bases from V and 1 base from J, leaving 9 bases between. The CDR3 here is CASSVGHENTEAFF. DNA for the CDR3: TGTGCCAGCAGCGTGGGACACGAGAACACTGAAGCTTTCTTT.

This clone was seen once. V and J are TRBV7-9 and TRBJ1-2; possible D gene TRBD1, 5 bases. The CDR3 covers 12 residues. CDR1 and CDR2 from the germline V gene are SEHNR and FQNEAQ (reference sequence). The CDR3 sequence is CVSMSGDAGYTF. Here the CDR3 DNA reads TGTGTCAGTATGTCGGGGGATGCTGGCTACACCTTC.

V usage is TRBV11-2 and J usage is TRBJ1-1; 7 bases agree with TRBD1. With V trimmed by 4 bases and J by 5 bases, 7 bases remained unmatched. From germline, CDR1 is SGHAT and CDR2 FQNNGV. This CDR3 spans 14 amino acids. The CDR3 bases are TGTGCCAGCAGCTCGACAGGGTGGGGAACTGAAGCTTTCTTT. Amino acid sequence: CASSSTGWGTEAFF.

This clone was counted between two and nine times. The V and J genes are TRBV2 and TRBJ1-2; TRBD1 might be the D (6 bases). V was trimmed by 6 bases and J by 2 bases, leaving 10 bases between them. The CDR3 runs to 13 residues. The germline V gene has CDR1 SNHLY and CDR2 FYNNEI. Here the CDR3 DNA reads TGTGCCAGCAGGCCTGACAGGAACTATGGCTACACCTTC. As protein: CASRPDRNYGYTF.

The rearrangement joins TRBV28 to TRBJ2-1, with TRBD2 matching over 8 bases. With 7 bases clipped from V and 4 bases from J, the junction kept 6 bases outside the gene matches. Germline values: CDR1 MDHEN, CDR2 SYDVKM. The CDR3 has 14 residues. CDR3 residues: CASKERGTYNEQFF. For the CDR3, the DNA is TGTGCCAGCAAAGAGCGGGGGACATACAATGAGCAGTTCTTC.

The CDR3 loop reads CASSSTGPPLGTEAFF. In nucleotides, the CDR3 is TGTGCCAGCAGCTCAACAGGGCCCCCCCTAGGGACTGAAGCTTTCTTT. This rearrangement joins TRBV7-8 to TRBJ1-1; TRBD1 is a possible D gene (6 bases). CDR1 is SGHVS and CDR2 is FQNEAQ in the germline V gene. There are 16 residues in the CDR3. Trimming shortened V by 4 bases and J by 5 bases, and 20 bases separated the two germline ends. Using reference TRBV7-8 and TRBJ1-1 for the parts outside the CDR3, the full variable domain is GAGVSQSPRYKVAKRGQDVALRCDPISGHVSLFWYQQALGQGPEFLTYFQNEAQLDKSGLPSDRFFAERPEGSVSTLKIQRTQQEDSAVYLCASSSTGPPLGTEAFFGQGTRLTVV.

This chain connects TRBV30 to TRBJ1-2; the match to TRBD1 covers 8 bases. The CDR3 is made up of 13 amino acids. Trimming took 0 bases from V and 8 from J; bases not matched to a gene: 5. From germline, CDR1 is GTSNPN and CDR2 SVGIG (reference sequence). CDR3 residues: CAWSVPDRAGYTF. The CDR3 nucleotides are TGTGCCTGGAGTGTACCGGACAGGGCCGGCTACACCTTC.

This chain joins TRBV11-2 and TRBJ2-7; maybe TRBD1 (6 bases). This CDR3 has 15 amino acids. V lost 5 bases to trimming and J lost 6 bases, with 20 bases between them. Germline V gene data show CDR1 as SGHAT and CDR2 as FQNNGV. DNA for the CDR3: TGTGCCAGCAGCCGCCATGGACAGACTCCTGGCGAGCAGTACTTC. Amino acids: CASSRHGQTPGEQYF.

Written as DNA, the CDR3 is TGTGCCAGCAGGACAGTGACGAACACTGAAGCTTTCTTT. Its protein is CASRTVTNTEAFF. The J gene is TRBJ1-1, the V gene TRBV5-4; maybe TRBD1 (5 bases). The V end lost 5 bases, the J end lost 1 base, and 9 bases lay between the germline ends. CDR3 length equals 13 residues. Germline V lookup: CDR1 SGHNT, CDR2 YYREEE (reference sequence).

The chain recombines TRBV6-5 with TRBJ2-7; TRBD2 might be the D (5 bases). The CDR3 consists of 13 residues. V was pared by 6 bases and J by 7 bases, with 16 bases between. The germline gives CDR1 MNHEY, CDR2 SVGAGI. DNA for the CDR3: TGTGCCAGCAGGACGGACCCCCGAGGGGAGCAGTACTTC. Protein product: CASRTDPRGEQYF.